These T cell receptor beta chains were read from a single sample in a study of Ad26.COV2.S vaccination and SARS-CoV-2 variants. Sequencing used immunoSEQ multiplex PCR; TCRdb keeps in-frame clones, though not all of them. The table records about 390,000 clones, about 85% of them present only once. Sequencing used peripheral blood, obtained in a trial of Ad26.COV2.S vaccine versus placebo. These TCRs come from a person between 18 and 60 years old who received the Ad26.COV2.S COVID-19 vaccine or a placebo. Each CDR3 is given with its conserved first and last residue. Fields, in order: CDR3 length, D gene, clone size, V gene, J gene, CDR3 protein, CDR3 DNA. A D gene is named only where the DNA matches it firmly. Size is omitted from some rows. Given values are once, few, many or a class for expanded clones.

13	TRBD1	-	TRBV5-4	TRBJ1-1	CASSSTGASEAFF	TGTGCCAGCAGCTCGACAGGGGCATCTGAAGCTTTCTTT
13	TRBD1	-	TRBV5-1	TRBJ1-2	CASGTGEGNGYTF	TGCGCCAGCGGTACAGGGGAAGGCAATGGCTACACCTTC
12	TRBD1	once	TRBV2	TRBJ2-7	CASTPTGDEQYF	TGTGCCAGCACACCTACAGGGGACGAGCAGTACTTC
16	TRBD2	-	TRBV4-2	TRBJ2-1	CASSQSTGLGFDEQFF	TGTGCCAGCAGCCAATCCACGGGACTAGGGTTCGATGAGCAGTTCTTC
12	-	-	TRBV10-2	TRBJ1-5	CASSEGDQPQHF	TGCGCCAGCAGTGAGGGGGATCAGCCCCAGCATTTT
14	TRBD1	-	TRBV7-9	TRBJ2-1	CASSSGTGGNEQFF	TGTGCCAGCAGCTCCGGGACAGGGGGCAATGAGCAGTTCTTC
12	-	-	TRBV7-2	TRBJ1-5	CASSLDQQPQHF	TGTGCCAGCAGCTTAGACCAGCAGCCCCAGCATTTT
13	-	-	TRBV2	TRBJ1-1	CASPPALSGEAFF	TGTGCCAGCCCCCCCGCCCTCTCCGGAGAAGCTTTCTTT
19	TRBD1	-	TRBV9	TRBJ2-5	CASSVGFGQGAPYQETQYF	TGTGCCAGCAGCGTAGGTTTTGGACAGGGGGCCCCGTACCAAGAGACCCAGTACTTC
12	-	-	TRBV19	TRBJ2-3	CASSNPQDTQYF	TGTGCCAGTAGTAACCCACAGGATACGCAGTATTTT
14	-	-	TRBV24-1	TRBJ2-3	CATSDAEPRDTQYF	TGTGCCACCAGTGATGCTGAACCAAGAGATACGCAGTATTTT
13	-	-	TRBV5-5	TRBJ2-5	CASSTENLETQYF	TGTGCCAGCAGCACCGAGAATCTAGAGACCCAGTACTTC
12	-	-	TRBV10-3	TRBJ2-5	CAISLAGETQYF	TGTGCCATCAGCCTAGCTGGGGAGACCCAGTACTTC
15	-	-	TRBV7-9	TRBJ1-5	CASSLQGSSNQPQHF	TGTGCCAGCAGCCTACAGGGTAGTAGCAATCAGCCCCAGCATTTT
13	TRBD1	-	TRBV20-1	TRBJ2-7	CSASADRVYEQYF	TGCAGTGCTAGTGCCGACAGGGTCTACGAGCAGTACTTC
15	TRBD2	-	TRBV5-1	TRBJ2-3	CASTPERGAPDTQYF	TGCGCCAGCACCCCGGAGCGGGGGGCTCCAGATACGCAGTATTTT
12	-	-	TRBV12-3/TRBV12-4	TRBJ1-4	CASSFGNEKLFF	TGTGCCAGCAGTTTTGGGAATGAAAAACTGTTTTTT
16	-	-	TRBV19	TRBJ1-6	CASSSSRTGLNSPLHF	TGTGCCAGTAGTAGTTCACGAACCGGGCTTAATTCACCCCTCCACTTT
14	-	-	TRBV24-1	TRBJ1-2	CATSDPGNYNGYTF	TGTGCCACCAGTGATCCCGGGAATTATAATGGCTACACCTTC
14	TRBD2	few	TRBV5-1	TRBJ2-5	CASSLTQRGETQYF	TGCGCCAGCAGCTTGACCCAGCGGGGAGAGACCCAGTACTTC
12	-	-	TRBV7-2	TRBJ1-6	CASSLPGPVIHF	TGTGCCAGCAGTTTGCCGGGACCGGTCATCCACTTT
17	-	once	TRBV5-5	TRBJ1-5	CASSSAQGPYSNQPQHF	TGTGCCAGCAGCTCAGCACAGGGCCCCTATAGCAATCAGCCCCAGCATTTT
14	-	-	TRBV3-1/TRBV3-2	TRBJ1-3	CASSQDHIGNTIYF	TGTGCCAGCAGCCAAGATCACATTGGAAACACCATATATTTT
16	TRBD1	-	TRBV4-1	TRBJ1-2	CASSPEDRDEFYGYTF	TGCGCCAGCAGCCCGGAAGACAGGGATGAATTCTATGGCTACACCTTC
13	-	-	TRBV18	TRBJ1-4	CASSPATNEKLFF	TGTGCCAGCTCACCGGCAACTAATGAAAAACTGTTTTTT
12	TRBD1	few	TRBV19	TRBJ1-6	CASNYRGSPLHF	TGTGCCAGTAATTACAGGGGTTCACCCCTCCACTTT
12	-	-	TRBV7-6	TRBJ1-1	CASSLAGTEAFF	TGTGCCAGCAGCTTAGCAGGAACCGAAGCTTTCTTT
12	-	-	TRBV6-2/TRBV6-3	TRBJ1-1	CASSYGGTEAFF	TGTGCCAGCAGTTACGGGGGGACTGAAGCTTTCTTT
14	-	-	TRBV7-9	TRBJ1-2	CASSSFPLTNGYTF	TGTGCCAGCAGCTCTTTTCCGTTGACGAATGGCTACACCTTC
14	-	-	TRBV5-1	TRBJ2-1	CASSFGNHDNEQFF	TGCGCCAGCAGCTTCGGGAACCACGACAATGAGCAGTTCTTC
13	-	-	TRBV6-5	TRBJ2-2	CASSYPGPGELFF	TGTGCCAGCAGTTACCCGGGACCCGGGGAGCTGTTTTTT
15	-	-	TRBV27	TRBJ2-7	CASSFRGLSSYEQYF	TGTGCCAGCAGTTTCAGGGGCCTAAGCTCCTACGAGCAGTACTTC
13	-	-	TRBV7-2	TRBJ2-5	CASSLRRQETQYF	TGTGCCAGCAGCTTGCGTCGGCAAGAGACCCAGTACTTC
13	-	once	TRBV5-4	TRBJ1-4	CASSRATNEKLFF	TGTGCCAGCAGCCGGGCTACTAATGAAAAACTGTTTTTT
13	-	-	TRBV3-1/TRBV3-2	TRBJ1-2	CASSQLQSYGYTF	TGTGCCAGCAGCCAACTACAGAGCTATGGCTACACCTTC
13	-	-	TRBV4-1	TRBJ2-7	CASSQVSTYEQYF	TGCGCCAGCAGCCAAGTTTCTACCTACGAGCAGTACTTC
16	-	-	TRBV7-6	TRBJ2-7	CASSLGPGAGSYEQYF	TGTGCCAGCAGCTTAGGCCCCGGGGCGGGCTCCTACGAGCAGTACTTC
15	TRBD1	-	TRBV29-1	TRBJ1-2	CSVQGQGARFYGYTF	TGCAGCGTCCAAGGACAGGGGGCCCGATTCTATGGCTACACCTTC
14	TRBD2	-	TRBV2	TRBJ2-3	CASSTAGSTDTQYF	TGTGCCAGCAGCACAGCGGGGAGCACAGATACGCAGTATTTT
11	-	-	TRBV20-1	TRBJ1-2	CSASTTDGYTF	TGCAGTGCTAGTACGACGGATGGCTACACCTTC
14	TRBD1	-	TRBV19	TRBJ2-7	CASSLRQGTYEQYF	TGTGCCAGTTCACTTAGACAGGGAACCTACGAGCAGTACTTC
14	-	-	TRBV6-5	TRBJ1-2	CASRFDSPNYGYTF	TGTGCCAGCAGATTCGACAGCCCTAACTATGGCTACACCTTC
12	-	-	TRBV3-1/TRBV3-2	TRBJ1-2	CASSRQEYGYTF	TGTGCCAGCAGCCGGCAGGAATATGGCTACACCTTC
13	-	-	TRBV6-5	TRBJ1-6	CASSPNRKSPLHF	TGTGCCAGCAGTCCGAACAGGAAATCACCCCTCCACTTT
16	-	-	TRBV4-3	TRBJ2-2	CASSQGGDLNTGELFF	TGCGCCAGCAGCCAAGGGGGGGACCTGAACACCGGGGAGCTGTTTTTT
13	-	-	TRBV5-1	TRBJ2-7	CASSLSGEHEQYF	TGCGCCAGCAGCTTGTCAGGGGAGCACGAGCAGTACTTC
16	-	-	TRBV2	TRBJ1-5	CASSELPAYSNQPQHF	TGTGCCAGCAGTGAACTTCCGGCTTATAGCAATCAGCCCCAGCATTTT
15	TRBD2	-	TRBV5-1	TRBJ2-7	CASRIVSGGPYEQYF	TGCGCCAGCAGGATTGTCAGCGGGGGACCCTACGAGCAGTACTTC
14	-	-	TRBV27	TRBJ2-7	CASRPTGRTYEQYF	TGTGCCAGCAGGCCAACGGGTCGCACCTACGAGCAGTACTTC
13	-	-	TRBV19	TRBJ1-1	CASSTALNTEAFF	TGTGCCAGTTCGACAGCGTTGAACACTGAAGCTTTCTTT
16	TRBD2	once	TRBV3-1/TRBV3-2	TRBJ2-7	CASSQEGLASTYEQYF	TGTGCCAGCAGCCAAGAGGGACTAGCGAGCACCTACGAGCAGTACTTC
15	-	-	TRBV11-2	TRBJ1-2	CASSIGASFNYGYTF	TGTGCCAGCAGCATAGGGGCATCGTTCAACTATGGCTACACCTTC
13	-	-	TRBV6-6	TRBJ1-2	CASRNTPNYGYTF	TGTGCCAGCAGAAATACACCTAACTATGGCTACACCTTC